The 18 T cell receptor beta chains presented below share a single source sample, sequenced in a study of patients and donors after allogeneic stem cell transplantation. MiXCR, applied by TCRdb to the RT-PCR reads, yields one record per CDR3 protein. Of 20,000 to 30,000 distinct CDR3 sequences listed, about 45% were seen once; the top ten hold 78%. Sequenced input: blood, either unsorted or a sorted T cell fraction (not recorded which). The receptors shown here come from a human donor who was either an allogeneic HSCT recipient or a stem cell or donor lymphocyte infusion donor (not recorded which). It is not recorded whose cells these are; they may come from a transplant donor.

The genes are TRBV7-9 and TRBJ2-3; 11 bases map to TRBD1. Trimming cost V 5 bases and J 0 bases; bases outside gene matches: 4. The germline gives CDR1 SEHNR, CDR2 FQNEAQ (reference sequence). This CDR3 comprises 16 residues. CDR3 in amino acids: CASSPRDRGSTDTQYF. CDR3 sequence (DNA): TGTGCCAGCAGCCCCCGGGACAGGGGGAGCACAGATACGCAGTATTTT.

V is TRBV27 and J is TRBJ1-2, with D perhaps matching TRBD1 (6 bases). The CDR3 is 15 amino acids. Germline CDR1 MNHEY, CDR2 SMNVEV (reference sequence). The V gene lost 4 bases and the J gene lost 3 bases, with 15 bases spanning the gap. In DNA, the CDR3 is TGTGCCAGCAGTTCCCCACGACAGGTTGACTATGGCTACACCTTC. Its translation is CASSSPRQVDYGYTF.

CDR3 amino acids: CASSLLVGEDYNEQFF. In DNA, the CDR3 is TGTGCCAGCAGTTTATTGGTGGGAGAGGATTACAATGAGCAGTTCTTC. This chain uses TRBV28 with TRBJ2-1, with D maybe TRBD2 (5 bases). Germline CDR1 and CDR2: MDHEN and SYDVKM. V lost 1 base to trimming and J lost 4 bases, with 14 bases between them. This CDR3 has 16 residues.

This rearrangement joins TRBV25-1 to TRBJ2-2; D is perhaps TRBD2 (5 bases). The CDR3 is 15 amino acids. Germline V gene data show CDR1 as MGHDK and CDR2 as SYGVNS. Trimming took off 4 bases at V and 0 bases at J, with 9 bases between the two ends. DNA for the CDR3: TGTGCCAGCAGTGTGCCGGACTCGAACACCGGGGAGCTGTTTTTT. Its protein is CASSVPDSNTGELFF.

This clonotype was found once. The V and J genes are TRBV5-1 and TRBJ2-1; D unresolved. Germline lookup yields CDR1 SGHRS and CDR2 YFSETQ. The CDR3 consists of 14 residues. The ends were cut back, 5 bases at V and 4 bases at J, with 13 bases in the middle. The DNA of the CDR3 is TGCGCCAGCAGTCCAGGCAGGTCGTACAATGAGCAGTTCTTC. Protein sequence: CASSPGRSYNEQFF.

This clonotype was counted only a few times. V and J are TRBV24-1 and TRBJ2-1; no clear D gene. This CDR3 has 13 residues. Trimming stripped 3 bases from V and 7 bases from J, with 9 bases between. Germline CDR1 is KGHDR and CDR2 is SFDVKD. The CDR3 DNA sequence: TGTGCCACCAGTGATGGCAGGATAAATGAGCAGTTCTTC. Translating gives CATSDGRINEQFF.

The rearrangement links TRBV5-6 to TRBJ1-2; perhaps TRBD1 as D (5 bases). The V gene's germline CDR1 is SGHDT and CDR2 YYEEEE. This CDR3 is 14 amino acids long. With 4 bases removed from V and 5 bases from J, the gap between germline ends came to 15 bases. The CDR3 DNA reads TGTGCCAGCAGCCCACACGACAGAGGGTATGGCTACACCTTC. It specifies CASSPHDRGYGYTF.

This chain joins TRBV12-3 or TRBV12-4 and TRBJ2-1; 13 bases are a match to TRBD2. The CDR3 spans 20 residues. V was clipped by 6 bases and J by 1 base; unmatched bases: 15. The CDR3 nucleotides are TGTGCCAGCAGGCATAAACCTCGACTAGCGGGGGGTACTTCCTACAATGAGCAGTTCTTC. Amino acids: CASRHKPRLAGGTSYNEQFF.

This chain uses TRBV6-5 with TRBJ1-1; D gene ambiguous. With 6 bases removed from V and 2 bases from J, the gap between germline ends came to 10 bases. The CDR3 is 13 amino acids. Looked up from germline, CDR1 is MNHEY and CDR2 is SVGAGI. The CDR3 nucleotides are TGTGCCAGCAGAATGAGCCCAAACACTGAAGCTTTCTTT. Its translation is CASRMSPNTEAFF.

The chain recombines TRBV28 with TRBJ2-2; tentative D call: TRBD1 (6 bases). This CDR3 comprises 16 residues. V was shortened by 7 bases and J by 4 bases, with 19 bases between the two germline ends. From germline, CDR1 is MDHEN and CDR2 SYDVKM. As DNA, the CDR3 is TGTGCCAGCACCGACTTGAGGGGGTCGGGCACCGGGGAGCTGTTTTTT. Its protein is CASTDLRGSGTGELFF.

A few counts support this clonotype. The chain combines TRBV10-3 with TRBJ1-4; the D gene is possibly TRBD1 (6 bases). Trimming removed 8 bases at V and 11 bases at J, with 18 bases between. Germline assignment: CDR1 ENHRY and CDR2 SYGVKD. This CDR3 is built from 13 residues. The CDR3 DNA is TGTGCCATCCAACAGTCCCAGGGGATGAAACTGTTTTTT. The encoded protein is CAIQQSQGMKLFF.

The chain joins TRBV6-5 to TRBJ1-5; D perhaps matches TRBD1 (5 bases). This CDR3 comprises 15 residues. The germline V gene encodes CDR1 MNHEY and CDR2 SVGAGI. The V and J ends lost 5 bases and 7 bases respectively, with 18 bases between them. CDR3 sequence reads: CASSPGRVVGQPQHF. The CDR3 nucleotides are TGTGCCAGCAGTCCGGGCAGGGTGGTCGGGCAGCCCCAGCATTTT.

This clonotype was seen only a few times. This chain connects TRBV2 to TRBJ2-7; D uncertain. The germline gives CDR1 SNHLY, CDR2 FYNNEI. V was trimmed by 5 bases and J by 9 bases, leaving 11 bases between them. The CDR3 has 11 residues. In DNA form, the CDR3 reads TGTGCCAGCAGTCAACGAACCGGGCAGTACTTC. Translation: CASSQRTGQYF.

This chain connects TRBV10-3 to TRBJ2-2, with D uncertain. This CDR3 comprises 13 residues. Trimming pared 3 bases from V and 7 bases from J, leaving 9 bases between. Germline CDR1 and CDR2: ENHRY and SYGVKD. The CDR3, as DNA: TGTGCCATCAGTGACCGTCCTGACGGGGAGCTGTTTTTT. Protein sequence: CAISDRPDGELFF.

This clonotype was counted a few times. The chain joins TRBV3-1 to TRBJ1-1; no definite D call. This CDR3 region has 12 residues. The germline CDR1 and CDR2 sequences are LGHDT and YNNKEL (reference sequence). Between the trimmed V and J ends, which lost 3 bases and 1 base, there was a span of 3 bases. This chain's CDR3 is CASSQRNTEAFF. The CDR3 bases are TGTGCCAGCAGCCAGAGGAACACTGAAGCTTTCTTT.

The chain couples TRBV5-5 to TRBJ2-5; D gene uncertain. The CDR3 covers 14 residues. Trimming left V 0 bases short and J 9 bases short, with 15 bases between. The germline V gene encodes CDR1 SGHKS and CDR2 YYEKEE (reference sequence). The CDR3 nucleotides read TGTGCCAGCAGCTTGGGGTACGGCCCAAGGTCCCAGTACTTC. Translation gives CASSLGYGPRSQYF.

The J gene is TRBJ2-1, the V gene TRBV7-3; the D call may be TRBD1 or TRBD2 (5 bases each). Germline assignment: CDR1 SGHTA and CDR2 FQGTGA. The CDR3 loop spans 14 amino acids. V was pared by 3 bases and J by 8 bases, with 14 bases between. CDR3 sequence: CASSFLVGDDEQFF. The CDR3 DNA reads TGTGCCAGCAGCTTCTTAGTGGGGGACGATGAGCAGTTCTTC.

The rearrangement joins TRBV18 to TRBJ1-3, with D unresolved. CDR1 is KGHSH and CDR2 is LQKENI in the germline V gene. The CDR3 contains 13 residues. Trimming pared 3 bases from V and 2 bases from J, leaving 5 bases between. Written as DNA, the CDR3 is TGTGCCAGCTCACCCCAAGCTGGAAACACCATATATTTT. Translation: CASSPQAGNTIYF.